The present entry profiles one TCR beta chain with its context. Its antigen is as yet unknown. Assay used: immunoSEQ multiplex PCR; TCRdb lists only in-frame clones, some missing. The sample lists 30,000 to 35,000 clones; about nine tenths were seen once. This sample was included in a study of T cell responses to AZD1222 COVID-19 vaccine. Points from the study as a whole: It was only after the peak T cell response that any repertoires were sampled. Variant regions that are unmutated are reportedly the target of nearly half of spike-specific TCRs. Donors were largely white British and mainly female; clonal diversity was possibly underestimated.

This CDR3 has 13 amino acids. Trimming left V 5 bases short and J 1 base short, with 7 bases between. Germline lookup yields CDR1 LNHNV and CDR2 YYDKDF (reference sequence). The sequencing used peripheral blood, collected 28 days after the second AZD1222 dose. The clonotype comes from an adult who received the AZD1222 COVID-19 vaccine. This rearrangement joins TRBV15 to TRBJ2-3; D gene uncertain. The CDR3 bases are TGTGCCACCAGCGGTCCGGGCACAGATACGCAGTATTTT. Protein: CATSGPGTDTQYF. Looking up the rest from reference TRBV15 and TRBJ2-3 gives the full variable domain: DAMVIQNPRYQVTQFGKPVTLSCSQTLNHNVMYWYQQKSSQAPKLLFHYYDKDFNNEADTPDNFQSRRPNTSFCFLDIRSPGLGDTAMYLCATSGPGTDTQYFGPGTRLTVL.